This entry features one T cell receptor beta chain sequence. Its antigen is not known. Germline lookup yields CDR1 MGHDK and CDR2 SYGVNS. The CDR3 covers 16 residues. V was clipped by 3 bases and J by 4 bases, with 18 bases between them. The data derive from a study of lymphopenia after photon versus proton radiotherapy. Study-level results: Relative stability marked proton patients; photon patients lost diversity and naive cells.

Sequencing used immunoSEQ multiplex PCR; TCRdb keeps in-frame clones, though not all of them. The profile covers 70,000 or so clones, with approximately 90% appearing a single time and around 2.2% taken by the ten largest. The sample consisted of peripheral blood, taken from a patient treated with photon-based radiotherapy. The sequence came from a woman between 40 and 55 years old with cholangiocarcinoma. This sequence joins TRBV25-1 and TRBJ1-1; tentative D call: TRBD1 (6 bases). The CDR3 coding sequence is TGTGCCAGCAGTGAGTTTACTGGGGGCTTGGGCACTGAAGCTTTCTTT. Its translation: CASSEFTGGLGTEAFF.